This TCR beta chain was sequenced for a study of regulatory T cells in long-lasting Graves disease. Investigators prepared the TCR beta libraries by applying iRepertoire HTBI primers and Arm-PCR of CDR3 regions. MiXCR, applied by TCRdb to the multiplex PCR reads, yields one record per CDR3 protein. The table shows about 430,000 distinct CDR3 sequences, with 15% occurring only once. This clonotype came up many times. Time point denoted: newly diagnosed GD, antithyroid drugs for less than 3 months. The TCR library was made from RNA that had been extracted from PBMCs in TRIzol. The V segment lost 3 bases and the J segment 5 bases; nucleotides outside the gene matches: 11. This CDR3 has 16 residues. Germline CDR1 and CDR2: MDHEN and SYDVKM. Separately, the same data were catalogued under a study of T cells in Graves' hyperthyroidism and ophthalmopathy.

The source material was peripheral blood mononuclear cells (PBMCs), sampled at new diagnosis, from a patient treated with antithyroid drugs. This receptor was obtained from a woman between 40 and 50 years old with Graves disease. The chain has TRBV28 and TRBJ2-7; 9 bases are a match to TRBD1. The CDR3 loop reads CASSFDLDRGIDEQYF. DNA of the CDR3: TGTGCCAGCAGTTTCGACCTGGACAGGGGAATCGACGAGCAGTACTTC. Looking up the rest from reference TRBV28 and TRBJ2-7 gives the full variable domain: DVKVTQSSRYLVKRTGEKVFLECVQDMDHENMFWYRQDPGLGLRLIYFSYDVKMKEKGDIPEGYSVSREKKERFSLILESASTNQTSMYLCASSFDLDRGIDEQYFGPGTRLTVT.